The sequence of this T cell receptor beta chain was determined in a study of shared clonotypes between healthy human individuals. General study findings and limits: Larger richness was generally estimated for naive than memory subsets.

J was trimmed by 5 bases and V by 4 bases; bases with no gene match: 5. The CDR3 extends over 15 amino acids. CDR1 SNHLY and CDR2 FYNNEI come from the germline V gene. Of note for this clone: Its antigen is not known.

Clones were sequenced by immunoSEQ multiplex PCR, and TCRdb holds only the in-frame ones, with some missing. The sample carries around 2.1 million clones, approximately 94% recorded once. This sequence joins TRBV2 and TRBJ1-4; the match to TRBD1 covers 9 bases. The TCR was taken from a man aged 18 to 30 in good health. The sequencing sample was made of naive CD4+ T cells sorted from blood. Subset: CD45RA+ positively selected. DNA of the CDR3: TGTGCCAGCAGTGTACAGGGGGCTGAAAATGAAAAACTGTTTTTT. This codes for CASSVQGAENEKLFF.